The clone carrying this TCR beta chain is a singleton in its sample. The data were obtained in a study of cytotoxic CD8 clonotypes in ibrutinib-treated CLL. Data came from immunoSEQ multiplex PCR; TCRdb stores just in-frame clones and leaves some out. Of some 200,000 clones detected, just under 80% appear once; the ten largest clones hold approximately 10%. Sequenced here: PBMCs, sampled after 12 months of ibrutinib treatment. This clonotype was obtained from a human donor with chronic lymphocytic leukemia.

The DNA of the CDR3 is TGCGCCAGCAGTGAGTCGGGACTATCTAATCAAGAGACCCAGTACTTC. As protein: CASSESGLSNQETQYF. The chain links TRBV10-1 to TRBJ2-5; 7 nucleotides match TRBD2. CDR1 is WNHNN and CDR2 is SYGVQD in the germline V gene (reference sequence). V dropped 0 bases and J dropped 2; count of bases not matched to a gene: 6. This CDR3 contains 16 residues.